Sequencing of this T cell receptor beta chain was carried out in a study of blood T cell repertoires in COVID-19. The overall study: Some COVID-19 samples were acute and others convalescent; all came from the United States, Italy and Spain. In each case, the material was cDNA or gDNA derived from T cells, B-cell-depleted T cells, or PBMCs.

Per the authors' pipeline: Estimation of nucleated cell counts relied on the amplification of reference gene primers. Repertoires were generated with immunoSEQ multiplex PCR, while TCRdb's copy carries only in-frame clones and drops some. V and J calls and clone size are given by that table; D and trimming were obtained from the DNA. The data show roughly 150,000 clones, approximately 80% seen once. This CDR3 is 13 amino acids long. The V gene's germline CDR1 is ENHRY and CDR2 SYGVKD. Trimming took 10 bases from V and 7 from J; bases not matched to a gene: 9. The sequence was collected from a woman between 45 and 65 years old with acute or convalescent COVID-19. V gene TRBV10-3 combines with J gene TRBJ1-5, with 8 bases identical to TRBD1. Material: peripheral blood. For the CDR3, the DNA is TGTGCCAGTGGTGGACAGGGAGGACAGCCCCAGCATTTT. Amino acids: CASGGQGGQPQHF.